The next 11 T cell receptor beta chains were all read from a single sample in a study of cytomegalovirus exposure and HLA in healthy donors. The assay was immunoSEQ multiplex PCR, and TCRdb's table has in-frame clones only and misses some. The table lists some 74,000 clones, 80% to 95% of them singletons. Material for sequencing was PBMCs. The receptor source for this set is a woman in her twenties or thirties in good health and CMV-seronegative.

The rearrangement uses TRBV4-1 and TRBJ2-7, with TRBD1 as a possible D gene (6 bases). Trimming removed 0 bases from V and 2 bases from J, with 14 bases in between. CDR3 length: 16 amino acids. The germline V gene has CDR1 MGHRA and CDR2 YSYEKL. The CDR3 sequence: CASSQEETGFTYEQYF. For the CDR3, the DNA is TGCGCCAGCAGCCAAGAGGAAACAGGGTTTACCTACGAGCAGTACTTC.

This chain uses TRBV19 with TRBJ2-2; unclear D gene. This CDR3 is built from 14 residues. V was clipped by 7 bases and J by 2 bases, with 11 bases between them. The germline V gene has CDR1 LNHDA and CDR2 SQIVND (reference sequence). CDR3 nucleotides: TGTGCCAGTACCCGGGTCTATAACACCGGGGAGCTGTTTTTT. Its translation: CASTRVYNTGELFF. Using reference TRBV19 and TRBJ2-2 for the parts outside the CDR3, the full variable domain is DGGITQSPKYLFRKEGQNVTLSCEQNLNHDAMYWYRQDPGQGLRLIYYSQIVNDFQKGDIAEGYSVSREKKESFPLTVTSAQKNPTAFYLCASTRVYNTGELFFGEGSRLTVL.

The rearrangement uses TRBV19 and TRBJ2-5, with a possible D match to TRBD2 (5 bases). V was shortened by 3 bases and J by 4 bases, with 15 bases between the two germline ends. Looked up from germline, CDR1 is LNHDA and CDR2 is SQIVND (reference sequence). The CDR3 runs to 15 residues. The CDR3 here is CASSIYYLRGETQYF. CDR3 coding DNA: TGTGCCAGTAGTATCTACTACCTCCGGGGAGAGACCCAGTACTTC.

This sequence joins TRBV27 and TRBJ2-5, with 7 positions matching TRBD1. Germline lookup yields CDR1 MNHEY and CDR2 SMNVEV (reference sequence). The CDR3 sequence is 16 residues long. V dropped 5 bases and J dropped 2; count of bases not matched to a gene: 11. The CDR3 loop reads CASSPPSDRNQETQYF. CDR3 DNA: TGTGCCAGCAGTCCACCGTCGGACAGGAATCAAGAGACCCAGTACTTC.

For the CDR3, the DNA is TGTGCCATCAGCGCCGGGACACAAGAGACCCAGTACTTC. Translating it yields CAISAGTQETQYF. The rearrangement links TRBV10-3 to TRBJ2-5; possibly TRBD1 for D (6 bases). The CDR3 length is 13 residues. V lost 6 bases, J lost 2 bases, and 10 bases lay in between. Germline CDR1 reads ENHRY; CDR2 reads SYGVKD.

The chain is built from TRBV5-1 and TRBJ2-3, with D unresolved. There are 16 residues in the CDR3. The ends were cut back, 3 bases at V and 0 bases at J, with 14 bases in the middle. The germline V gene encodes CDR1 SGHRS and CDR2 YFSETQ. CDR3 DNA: TGCGCCAGCAGCTATGTGCCCGGTGGTAGCACAGATACGCAGTATTTT. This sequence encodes CASSYVPGGSTDTQYF. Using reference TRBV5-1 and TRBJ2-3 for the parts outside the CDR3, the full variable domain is KAGVTQTPRYLIKTRGQQVTLSCSPISGHRSVSWYQQTPGQGLQFLFEYFSETQRNKGNFPGRFSGRQFSNSRSEMNVSTLELGDSALYLCASSYVPGGSTDTQYFGPGTRLTVL.

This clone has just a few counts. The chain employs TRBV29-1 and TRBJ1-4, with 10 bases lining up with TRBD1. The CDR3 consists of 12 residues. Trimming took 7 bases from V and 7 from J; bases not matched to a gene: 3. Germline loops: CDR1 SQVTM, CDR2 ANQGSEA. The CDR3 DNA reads TGCAGCGCGGGACAGGGGAGTGAAAAACTGTTTTTT. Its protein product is CSAGQGSEKLFF. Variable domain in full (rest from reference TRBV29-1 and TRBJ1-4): SAVISQKPSRDICQRGTSLTIQCQVDSQVTMMFWYRQQPGQSLTLIATANQGSEATYESGFVIDKFPISRPNLTFSTLTVSNMSPEDSSIYLCSAGQGSEKLFFGSGTQLSVL.

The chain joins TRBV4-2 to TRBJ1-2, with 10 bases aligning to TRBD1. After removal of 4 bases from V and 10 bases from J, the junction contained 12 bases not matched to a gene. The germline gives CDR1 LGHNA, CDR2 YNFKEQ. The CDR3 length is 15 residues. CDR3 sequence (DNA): TGTGCCAGCAGCCGGACCCTAGGGACAGGGGAAGACTACACCTTC. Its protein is CASSRTLGTGEDYTF.

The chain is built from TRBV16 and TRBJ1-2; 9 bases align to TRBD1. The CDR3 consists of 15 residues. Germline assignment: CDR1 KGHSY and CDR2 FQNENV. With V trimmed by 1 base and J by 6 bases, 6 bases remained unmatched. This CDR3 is CASSQLGDRGNGYTF. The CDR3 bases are TGTGCCAGCAGCCAATTGGGTGACAGGGGGAATGGCTACACCTTC.

CDR3 in amino acids: CASSYGTGVTDTQYF. The CDR3 nucleotides are TGCGCCAGCAGCTATGGGACAGGAGTCACAGATACGCAGTATTTT. The gene calls are TRBV5-1 and TRBJ2-3, with TRBD1 matching over 8 bases. V dropped 3 bases and J dropped 2; count of bases not matched to a gene: 5. The CDR3 consists of 15 residues. Looked up from germline, CDR1 is SGHRS and CDR2 is YFSETQ.

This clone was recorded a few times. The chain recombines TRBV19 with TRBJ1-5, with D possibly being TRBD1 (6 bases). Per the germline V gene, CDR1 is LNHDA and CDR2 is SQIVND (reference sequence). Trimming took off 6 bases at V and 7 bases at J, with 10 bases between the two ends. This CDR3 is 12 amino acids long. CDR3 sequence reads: CASSVDRQPQHF. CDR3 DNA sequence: TGTGCCAGTAGCGTCGACAGGCAGCCCCAGCATTTT.